The 16 T cell receptor beta chains below all came from one sample that was sequenced in a study of cytomegalovirus exposure and HLA in healthy donors. 60 Vbeta and 13 Jbeta primers were used in PCR. Sequenced by immunoSEQ multiplex PCR; TCRdb stores in-frame clones only, minus some. Here the sample spans under 120,000 clones, 55% to 65% being singletons. Input material: PBMCs. The receptors were gathered from a man between 25 and 39 years old in good health and CMV-seropositive.

This clone was observed a few times. This chain links TRBV2 with TRBJ1-4; D possibly corresponds to TRBD1 (5 bases). V lost 2 bases and J 8 bases, leaving 9 bases between the germline ends. Germline V gives CDR1 SNHLY, CDR2 FYNNEI. The CDR3 covers 13 residues. The CDR3 loop reads CASSEREGEKLFF. CDR3 DNA: TGTGCCAGCAGTGAACGGGAGGGGGAAAAACTGTTTTTT.

The genes are TRBV7-8 and TRBJ2-5; unclear D gene. Per the germline V gene, CDR1 is SGHVS and CDR2 is FQNEAQ. V dropped 8 bases and J dropped 1 base, with 11 bases sitting between them. The CDR3 loop spans 13 amino acids. CDR3 sequence: CASYPGFQETQYF. The CDR3 bases are TGTGCCAGCTACCCGGGTTTCCAAGAGACCCAGTACTTC.

The chain is built from TRBV5-1 and TRBJ2-3; perhaps TRBD1 as D (5 bases). The CDR3 is 15 residues long. Trimming stripped 0 bases from V and 3 bases from J, with 11 bases between. Germline CDR1 is SGHRS and CDR2 is YFSETQ. DNA of the CDR3: TGCGCCAGCAGCTTGGAAGGGGCGCGGACAGATACGCAGTATTTT. This codes for CASSLEGARTDTQYF.

This clone was counted between two and nine times. The CDR3 region has the DNA TGTGCCAGCTCACCGGGGCAGGGGTTGAACTATGGCTACACCTTC. Translating it yields CASSPGQGLNYGYTF. The rearrangement links TRBV18 to TRBJ1-2; the D gene is possibly TRBD1 (6 bases). The germline gives CDR1 KGHSH, CDR2 LQKENI. Trimming removed 3 bases from V and 2 bases from J, with 13 bases in between. This CDR3 spans 15 amino acids. Combining the CDR3 with reference TRBV18 and TRBJ1-2 gives the whole variable domain NAGVMQNPRHLVRRRGQEARLRCSPMKGHSHVYWYRQLPEEGLKFMVYLQKENIIDESGMPKERFSAEFPKEGPSILRIQQVVRGDSAAYFCASSPGQGLNYGYTFGSGTRLTVV.

The chain employs TRBV29-1 and TRBJ2-5, with D perhaps matching TRBD2 (6 bases). Deletions cut 6 bases from V and 3 bases from J, with 17 bases between. This CDR3 contains 14 residues. Looked up from germline, CDR1 is SQVTM and CDR2 is ANQGSEA. CDR3 in DNA: TGCAGCGTGTGGGGGGTCCCTGGGGAAGAGACCCAGTACTTC. This codes for CSVWGVPGEETQYF.

This clone was counted between two and nine times. The V call is TRBV29-1, the J call TRBJ2-1; a weak D match, TRBD2 (5 bases). The CDR3 has 8 residues. The germline CDR1 and CDR2 sequences are SQVTM and ANQGSEA. This CDR3 is CMAEGQFF. The CDR3 nucleotides read TGCATGGCCGAGGGGCAGTTCTTC.

The V call is TRBV5-1, the J call TRBJ2-2; 10 positions agree with TRBD1. Germline V gives CDR1 SGHRS, CDR2 YFSETQ. This CDR3 comprises 15 residues. The trim removed 3 bases at V and 4 bases at J, leaving 3 bases unmatched. The CDR3 DNA reads as TGCGCCAGCAGCTCCGGGACAGGGGCCACCGGGGAGCTGTTTTTT. Translation gives CASSSGTGATGELFF.

This rearrangement joins TRBV5-5 to TRBJ1-3; TRBD1 is a possible D gene (5 bases). V shed 1 base and J shed 0 bases, with 17 bases lying between them. CDR3 length: 18 residues. Germline CDR1 is SGHKS and CDR2 is YYEKEE (reference sequence). The CDR3 nucleotides read TGTGCCAGCAGCTTGTTTTCAGGGTTGACCAACTCTGGAAACACCATATATTTT. Its protein product is CASSLFSGLTNSGNTIYF.

This clone was detected once. This chain links TRBV4-1 with TRBJ2-7; a weak D match, TRBD2 (6 bases). The V and J ends lost 3 bases and 0 bases respectively, with 12 bases between them. Germline values: CDR1 MGHRA, CDR2 YSYEKL. This CDR3 comprises 15 residues. CDR3 sequence reads: CASSQPLASSYEQYF. The DNA for the CDR3 is TGCGCCAGCAGCCAGCCACTAGCTAGCTCCTACGAGCAGTACTTC.

The sample holds a few counts of this clone. This sequence joins TRBV7-9 and TRBJ2-2; possible D gene TRBD2, 7 bases. The V end was cut by 10 bases, the J end by 3 bases, with 18 bases between. This CDR3 is 15 amino acids long. The germline gives CDR1 SEHNR, CDR2 FQNEAQ (reference sequence). The CDR3 region has the DNA TGTGCCATCTTTAGGGCGGGGGCCGACACCGGGGAGCTGTTTTTT. It translates to CAIFRAGADTGELFF.

This clone was observed a handful of times. V usage is TRBV30 and J usage is TRBJ2-5, with 10 bases fitting TRBD2. Looked up from germline, CDR1 is GTSNPN and CDR2 is SVGIG (reference sequence). The ends lost 0 bases at V and 3 bases at J; junction bases unmatched: 4. The length of the CDR3 is 15 residues. The CDR3 nucleotides read TGTGCCTGGAGTGTAGGGCTAGCGGGGGAAGAGACCCAGTACTTC. It yields the protein CAWSVGLAGEETQYF.

J is TRBJ2-1 and V is TRBV5-1; 8 bases line up with TRBD2. V lost 6 bases to trimming and J lost 9 bases; unmatched junction nucleotides: 14. The germline gives CDR1 SGHRS, CDR2 YFSETQ. The CDR3 has 15 amino acids. The CDR3 here is CASTAVPSGGGEQFF. CDR3 in DNA: TGCGCCAGCACCGCGGTACCAAGCGGGGGTGGTGAGCAGTTCTTC.

This clone has a single count. The chain is built from TRBV2 and TRBJ2-3; D not resolved. The CDR3 runs to 13 residues. From germline, CDR1 is SNHLY and CDR2 FYNNEI. V was cut by 3 bases and J by 3 bases, with 7 bases left in between. For the CDR3, the DNA is TGTGCCAGCAGTGATGAGAGGACAGATACGCAGTATTTT. This gives the protein CASSDERTDTQYF.

This chain links TRBV5-1 with TRBJ2-5, with 11 bases lining up with TRBD1. Judging by the DNA end, TRBJ2-7 fits better; the J call may be wrong. The CDR3 has 14 residues. In germline, CDR1 is SGHRS, CDR2 YFSETQ. The CDR3 nucleotides are TGCGCCAGCAGCCCCGGGACAGGGGGCTACGAGCAGTACTTC. It codes for CASSPGTGGYEQYF.

This rearrangement joins TRBV11-2 to TRBJ2-6; weak D call: TRBD1 (5 bases). CDR1 is SGHAT and CDR2 is FQNNGV in the germline V gene. V was shortened by 5 bases and J by 4 bases, with 18 bases between the two germline ends. The CDR3 totals 17 residues. The CDR3 sequence is CASSPTLRATGANVLTF. The CDR3, as DNA: TGTGCCAGCAGCCCGACCCTCAGGGCTACAGGGGCCAACGTCCTGACTTTC. Together with reference TRBV11-2 and TRBJ2-6, the CDR3 gives the full variable domain: EAGVAQSPRYKIIEKRQSVAFWCNPISGHATLYWYQQILGQGPKLLIQFQNNGVVDDSQLPKDRFSAERLKGVDSTLKIQPAKLEDSAVYLCASSPTLRATGANVLTFGAGSRLTVL.

This chain connects TRBV10-2 to TRBJ2-3; 8 nucleotides line up with TRBD2. Germline trimming cut 6 bases from V and 2 bases from J; bases unmatched to any gene: 10. From germline, CDR1 is WSHSY and CDR2 SAAADI. This CDR3 contains 16 residues. The CDR3 loop reads CASRGPQRGNTDTQYF. CDR3 nucleotides: TGCGCCAGCAGGGGCCCCCAGCGGGGGAACACAGATACGCAGTATTTT.